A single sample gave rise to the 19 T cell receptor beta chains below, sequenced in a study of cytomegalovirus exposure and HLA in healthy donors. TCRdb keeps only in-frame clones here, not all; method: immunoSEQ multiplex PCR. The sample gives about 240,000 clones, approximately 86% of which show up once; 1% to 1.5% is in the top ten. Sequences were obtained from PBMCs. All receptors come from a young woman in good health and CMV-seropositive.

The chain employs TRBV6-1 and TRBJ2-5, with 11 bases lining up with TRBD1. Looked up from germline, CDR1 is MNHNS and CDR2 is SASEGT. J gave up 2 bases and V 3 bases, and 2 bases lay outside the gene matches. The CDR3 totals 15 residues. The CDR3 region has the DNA TGTGCCAGCAGTGACCGGGACAGGGGGCAAGAGACCCAGTACTTC. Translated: CASSDRDRGQETQYF.

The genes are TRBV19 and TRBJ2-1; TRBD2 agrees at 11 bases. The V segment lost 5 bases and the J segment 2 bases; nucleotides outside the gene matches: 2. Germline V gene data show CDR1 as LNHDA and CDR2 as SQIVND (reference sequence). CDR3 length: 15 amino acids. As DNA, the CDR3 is TGTGCCAGTAGTTTACTAGCGGGGGCCTACAATGAGCAGTTCTTC. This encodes CASSLLAGAYNEQFF.

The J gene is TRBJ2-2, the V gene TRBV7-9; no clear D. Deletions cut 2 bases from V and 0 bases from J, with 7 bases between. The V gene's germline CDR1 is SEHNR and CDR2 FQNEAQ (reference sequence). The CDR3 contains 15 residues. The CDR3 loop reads CASSLYSPNTGELFF. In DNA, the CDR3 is TGTGCCAGCAGCTTATATAGTCCGAACACCGGGGAGCTGTTTTTT.

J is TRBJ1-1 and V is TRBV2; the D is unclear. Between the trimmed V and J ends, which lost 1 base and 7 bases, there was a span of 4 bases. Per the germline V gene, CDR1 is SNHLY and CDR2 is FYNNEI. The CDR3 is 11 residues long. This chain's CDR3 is CASSEVSEAFF. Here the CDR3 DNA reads TGTGCCAGCAGTGAAGTGAGTGAAGCTTTCTTT.

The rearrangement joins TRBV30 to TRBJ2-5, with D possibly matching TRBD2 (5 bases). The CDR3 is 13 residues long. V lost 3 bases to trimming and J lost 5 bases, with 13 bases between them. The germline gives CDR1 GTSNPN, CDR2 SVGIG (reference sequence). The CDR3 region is CAWRRGGSETQYF. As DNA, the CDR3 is TGTGCCTGGAGACGCGGAGGTAGTGAGACCCAGTACTTC.

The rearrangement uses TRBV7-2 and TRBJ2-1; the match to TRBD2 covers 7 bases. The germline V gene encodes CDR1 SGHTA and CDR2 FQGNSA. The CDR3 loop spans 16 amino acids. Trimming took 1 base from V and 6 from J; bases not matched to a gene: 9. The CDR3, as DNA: TGTGCCAGCAGCTTAGATAAGGGGAGGGTTGGCAATGAGCAGTTCTTC. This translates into CASSLDKGRVGNEQFF.

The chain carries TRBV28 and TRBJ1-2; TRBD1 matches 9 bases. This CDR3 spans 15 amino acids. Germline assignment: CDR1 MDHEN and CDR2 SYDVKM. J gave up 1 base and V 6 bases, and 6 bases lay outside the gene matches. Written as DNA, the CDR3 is TGTGCCAGCAGGAAACAGGGGGCGCGTAACTATGGCTACACCTTC. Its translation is CASRKQGARNYGYTF.

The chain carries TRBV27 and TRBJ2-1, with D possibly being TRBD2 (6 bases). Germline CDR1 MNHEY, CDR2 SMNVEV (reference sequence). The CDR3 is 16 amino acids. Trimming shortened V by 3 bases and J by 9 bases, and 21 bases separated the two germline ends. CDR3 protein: CASSFSEGLIGTEQFF. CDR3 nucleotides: TGTGCCAGCAGTTTTTCGGAGGGGCTCATCGGTACTGAGCAGTTCTTC.

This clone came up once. This CDR3 is CASSSTGQGDEQYF. CDR3 in DNA: TGTGCCAGCAGCTCCACGGGACAGGGTGACGAGCAGTACTTC. The V call is TRBV7-3, the J call TRBJ2-7, with 9 bases lining up with TRBD1. Germline assignment: CDR1 SGHTA and CDR2 FQGTGA. The CDR3 runs to 14 residues. Germline trimming cut 4 bases from V and 5 bases from J; bases unmatched to any gene: 6.

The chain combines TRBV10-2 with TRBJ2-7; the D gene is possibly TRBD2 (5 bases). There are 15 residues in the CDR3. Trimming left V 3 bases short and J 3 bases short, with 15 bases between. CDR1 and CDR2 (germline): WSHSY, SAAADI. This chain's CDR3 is CASSESGDHYYEQYF. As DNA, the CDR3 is TGCGCCAGCAGTGAATCCGGGGATCACTACTACGAGCAGTACTTC.

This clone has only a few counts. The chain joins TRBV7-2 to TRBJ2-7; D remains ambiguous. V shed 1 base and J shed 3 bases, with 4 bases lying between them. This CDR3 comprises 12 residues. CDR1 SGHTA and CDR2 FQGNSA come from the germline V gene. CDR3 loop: CASSLGRYEQYF. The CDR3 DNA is TGTGCCAGCAGCTTAGGTCGCTACGAGCAGTACTTC.

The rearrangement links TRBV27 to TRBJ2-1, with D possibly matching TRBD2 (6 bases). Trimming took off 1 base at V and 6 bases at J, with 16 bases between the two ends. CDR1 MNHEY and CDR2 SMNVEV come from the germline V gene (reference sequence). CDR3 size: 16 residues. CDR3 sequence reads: CASSLWAGRGTNEQFF. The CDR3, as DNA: TGTGCCAGCAGTTTATGGGCGGGACGCGGGACCAATGAGCAGTTCTTC.

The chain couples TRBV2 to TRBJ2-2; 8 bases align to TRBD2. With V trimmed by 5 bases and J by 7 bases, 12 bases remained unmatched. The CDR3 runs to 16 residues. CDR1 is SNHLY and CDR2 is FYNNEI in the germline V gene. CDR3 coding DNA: TGTGCCAGCAGTTGGGCCGGTAGCGGGATGGGCGGGGAGCTGTTTTTT. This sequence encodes CASSWAGSGMGGELFF. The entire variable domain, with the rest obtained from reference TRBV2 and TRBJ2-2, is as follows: EPEVTQTPSHQVTQMGQEVILRCVPISNHLYFYWYRQILGQKVEFLVSFYNNEISEKSEIFDDQFSVERPDGSNFTLKIRSTKLEDSAMYFCASSWAGSGMGGELFFGEGSRLTVL.

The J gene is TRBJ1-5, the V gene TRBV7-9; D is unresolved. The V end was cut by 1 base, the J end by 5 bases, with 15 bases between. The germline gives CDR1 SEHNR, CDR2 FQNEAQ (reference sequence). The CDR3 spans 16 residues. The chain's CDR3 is CASSLVVSTPDQPQHF. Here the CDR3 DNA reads TGTGCCAGCAGCTTAGTAGTATCGACACCCGATCAGCCCCAGCATTTT.

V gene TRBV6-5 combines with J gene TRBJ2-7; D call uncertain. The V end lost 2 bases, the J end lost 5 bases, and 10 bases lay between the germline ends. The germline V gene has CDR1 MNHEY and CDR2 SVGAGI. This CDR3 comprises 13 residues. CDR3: CASSYGPKNEQYF. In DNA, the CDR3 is TGTGCCAGCAGTTACGGTCCTAAGAACGAGCAGTACTTC.

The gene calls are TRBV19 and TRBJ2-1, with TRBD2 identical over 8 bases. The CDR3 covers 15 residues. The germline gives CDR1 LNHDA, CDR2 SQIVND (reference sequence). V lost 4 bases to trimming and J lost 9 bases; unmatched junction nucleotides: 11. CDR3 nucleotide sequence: TGTGCCAGTAGTAATCAGGGTCCAGCGGGAGTTGAGCAGTTCTTC. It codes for CASSNQGPAGVEQFF.

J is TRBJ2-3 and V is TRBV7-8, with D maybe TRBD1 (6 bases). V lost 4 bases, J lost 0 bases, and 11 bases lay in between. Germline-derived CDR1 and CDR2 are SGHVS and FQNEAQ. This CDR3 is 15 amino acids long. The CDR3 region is CASSSRGLSTDTQYF. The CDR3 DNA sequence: TGTGCCAGCAGCTCCAGGGGTCTTAGCACAGATACGCAGTATTTT.

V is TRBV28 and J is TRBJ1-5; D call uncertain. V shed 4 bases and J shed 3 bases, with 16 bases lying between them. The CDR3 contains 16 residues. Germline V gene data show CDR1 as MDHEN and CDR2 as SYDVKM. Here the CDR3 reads CASSSSGGVFNQPQHF. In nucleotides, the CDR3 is TGTGCCAGCAGTTCCTCGGGCGGGGTATTCAATCAGCCCCAGCATTTT.

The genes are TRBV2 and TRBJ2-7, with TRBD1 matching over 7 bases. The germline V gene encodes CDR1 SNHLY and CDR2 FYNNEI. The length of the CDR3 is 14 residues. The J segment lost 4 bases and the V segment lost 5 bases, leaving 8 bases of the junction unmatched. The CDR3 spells CASSPDRNSYEQYF. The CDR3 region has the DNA TGTGCCAGCAGTCCGGACAGGAATTCTTACGAGCAGTACTTC.